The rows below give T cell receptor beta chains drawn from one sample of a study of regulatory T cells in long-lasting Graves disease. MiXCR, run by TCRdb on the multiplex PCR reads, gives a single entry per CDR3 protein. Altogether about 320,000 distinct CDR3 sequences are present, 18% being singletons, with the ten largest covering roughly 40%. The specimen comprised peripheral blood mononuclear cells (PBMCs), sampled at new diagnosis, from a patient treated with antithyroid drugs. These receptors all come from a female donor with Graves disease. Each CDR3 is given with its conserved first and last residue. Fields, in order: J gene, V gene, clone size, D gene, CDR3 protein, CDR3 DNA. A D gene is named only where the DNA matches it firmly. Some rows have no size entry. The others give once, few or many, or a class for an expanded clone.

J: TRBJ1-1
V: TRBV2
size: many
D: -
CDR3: CASSPTVNTEAFF
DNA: TGTGCCAGCAGCCCGACAGTGAACACTGAAGCTTTCTTT

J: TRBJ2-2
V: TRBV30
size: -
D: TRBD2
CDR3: CAWSVLSGRGRAGELFF
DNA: TGTGCCTGGAGTGTACTGAGCGGGAGGGGGCGAGCCGGGGAGCTGTTTTTT

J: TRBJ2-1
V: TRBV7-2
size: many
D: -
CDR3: CASSWGAYNEQFF
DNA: TGTGCCAGCAGTTGGGGGGCCTACAATGAGCAGTTCTTC

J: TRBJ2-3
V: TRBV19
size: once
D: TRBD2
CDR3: CASSILAGGPHTQYF
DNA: TGTGCCAGTAGTATCCTAGCGGGAGGGCCACATACGCAGTATTTT

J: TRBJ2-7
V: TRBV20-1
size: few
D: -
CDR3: CSAAQAGRSYEQYF
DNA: TGCAGTGCCGCTCAGGCGGGAAGGTCCTACGAGCAGTACTTC

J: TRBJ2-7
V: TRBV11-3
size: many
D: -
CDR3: CASSLGQGSGEQYF
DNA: TGTGCCAGCAGCTTAGGACAGGGCAGCGGGGAGCAGTACTTC

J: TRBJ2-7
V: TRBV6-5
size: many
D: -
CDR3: CASSYGAGWVYEQYF
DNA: TGTGCCAGCAGTTACGGGGCAGGGTGGGTCTACGAGCAGTACTTC

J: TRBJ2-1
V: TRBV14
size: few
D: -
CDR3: CASSQVRLPIEDNEQFF
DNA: TGTGCCAGCAGCCAAGTCAGACTCCCTATAGAGGACAATGAGCAGTTCTTC

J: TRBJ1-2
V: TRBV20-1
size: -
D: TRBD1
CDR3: CSASRQGTGNYGYTF
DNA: TGCAGTGCTAGTCGACAGGGGACAGGGAACTATGGCTACACCTTC

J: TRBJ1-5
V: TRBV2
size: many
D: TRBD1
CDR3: CASRETGTGINQPQHF
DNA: TGTGCCAGCAGAGAAACCGGGACAGGGATCAATCAGCCCCAGCATTTT

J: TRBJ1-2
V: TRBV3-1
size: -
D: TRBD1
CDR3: CASSRTGQGGGYTF
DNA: TGTGCCAGCAGCCGTACTGGACAGGGAGGTGGCTACACCTTC

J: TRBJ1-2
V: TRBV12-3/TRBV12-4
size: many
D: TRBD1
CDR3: CASSLGGTANYGYTF
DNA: TGTGCCAGCAGTTTAGGTGGGACAGCTAACTATGGCTACACCTTC

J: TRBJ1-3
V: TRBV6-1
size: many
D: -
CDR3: CASSPATAGNTIYF
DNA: TGTGCCAGCAGCCCAGCGACAGCTGGAAACACCATATATTTT

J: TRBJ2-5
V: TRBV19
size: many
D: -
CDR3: CASSRGPQETQYF
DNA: TGTGCCAGTAGTAGGGGGCCCCAAGAGACCCAGTACTTC

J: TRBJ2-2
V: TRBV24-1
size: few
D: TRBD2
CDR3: CATRAGLDGAGELFF
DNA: TGTGCCACCAGGGCAGGACTAGACGGGGCCGGGGAGCTGTTTTTT

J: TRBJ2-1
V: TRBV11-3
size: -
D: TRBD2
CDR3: CASSLDLAGGSYNEQFF
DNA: TGTGCCAGCAGCTTAGATTTAGCGGGAGGTTCCTACAATGAGCAGTTCTTC

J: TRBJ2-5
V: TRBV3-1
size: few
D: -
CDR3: CASSHPRGSGETQYF
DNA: TGTGCCAGCAGCCACCCCCGGGGTAGCGGAGAGACCCAGTACTTC

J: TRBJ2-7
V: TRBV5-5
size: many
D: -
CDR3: CASSLAGHSYEQYF
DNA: TGTGCCAGCAGCTTAGCGGGACACTCCTACGAGCAGTACTTC

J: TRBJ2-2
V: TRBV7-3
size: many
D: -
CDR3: CASSLGPGELFF
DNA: TGTGCCAGCAGTCTAGGGCCCGGGGAGCTGTTTTTT

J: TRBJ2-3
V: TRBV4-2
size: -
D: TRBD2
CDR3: CASSQVALAGTDTQYF
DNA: TGTGCCAGCAGCCAAGTCGCACTAGCGGGAACAGATACGCAGTATTTT

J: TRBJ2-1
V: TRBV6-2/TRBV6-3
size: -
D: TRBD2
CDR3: CASSRGLAEIYNEQFF
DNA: TGTGCCAGCAGCCGGGGACTAGCGGAGATATACAATGAGCAGTTCTTC

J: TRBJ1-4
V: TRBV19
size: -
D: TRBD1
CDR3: CASSIGQGANEKPFF
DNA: TGTGCCAGTAGTATTGGGCAGGGGGCAAATGAAAAACCGTTTTTT

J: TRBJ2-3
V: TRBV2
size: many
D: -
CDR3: CASSDLGGNTKDTQYF
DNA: TGTGCCAGCAGTGATTTAGGCGGGAATACTAAAGATACGCAGTATTTT

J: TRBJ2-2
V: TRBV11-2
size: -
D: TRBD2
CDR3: CASSKRAGGPGELFF
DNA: TGTGCCAGCAGCAAGCGAGCGGGAGGGCCCGGGGAGCTGTTTTTT

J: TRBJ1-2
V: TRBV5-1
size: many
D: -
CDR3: CASSSDGPNYGYTF
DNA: TGCGCCAGCAGCTCGGACGGACCTAACTATGGCTACACCTTC

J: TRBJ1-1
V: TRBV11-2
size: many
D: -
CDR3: CASSLLGGMNTEAFF
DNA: TGTGCCAGCAGCTTACTCGGCGGCATGAACACTGAAGCTTTCTTT

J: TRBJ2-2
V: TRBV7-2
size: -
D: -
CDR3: CASSLEGDTGELFF
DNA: TGTGCCAGCAGCTTAGAAGGGGACACCGGGGAGCTGTTTTTT

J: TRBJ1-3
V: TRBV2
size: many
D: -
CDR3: CASRWEGNTIYF
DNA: TGTGCCAGCAGGTGGGAGGGCAACACCATATATTTT